The sequence of this TCR beta chain was determined in a study of CD8 T cells in Susac syndrome. Random hexamers served to reverse transcribe about 0.45 to 1 ug RNA. Via MiXCR, TCRdb re-called the immunoSEQ multiplex PCR reads, giving one row per CDR3 protein. The sample has about 200,000 distinct CDR3 sequences; approximately 96% are singletons. Germline V gives CDR1 SNHLY, CDR2 FYNNEI. The CDR3 consists of 13 residues. Unmatched junction bases numbered 6, after V lost 9 bases and J lost 2 bases. The chain recombines TRBV2 with TRBJ2-5; 7 nucleotides align to TRBD1. This sequence originates from a human donor with multiple sclerosis. Source material: CD4+ T cells from PBMCs. Written as DNA, the CDR3 is TGTGCCAGTCTGACAGGGAATCAAGAGACCCAGTACTTC. It is translated as CASLTGNQETQYF.